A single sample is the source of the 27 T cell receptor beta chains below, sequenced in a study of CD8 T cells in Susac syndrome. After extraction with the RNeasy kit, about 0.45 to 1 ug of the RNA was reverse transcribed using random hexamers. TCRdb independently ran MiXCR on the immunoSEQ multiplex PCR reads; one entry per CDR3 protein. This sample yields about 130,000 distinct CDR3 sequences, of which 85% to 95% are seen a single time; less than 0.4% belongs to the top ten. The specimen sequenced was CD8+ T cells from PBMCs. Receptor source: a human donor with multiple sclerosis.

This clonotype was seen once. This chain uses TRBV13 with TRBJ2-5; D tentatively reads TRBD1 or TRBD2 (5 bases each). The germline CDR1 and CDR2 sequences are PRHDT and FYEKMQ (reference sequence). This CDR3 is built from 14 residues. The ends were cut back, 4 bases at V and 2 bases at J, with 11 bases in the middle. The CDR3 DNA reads TGTGCCAGCAGCTCCCCGGGACGGCAAGAGACCCAGTACTTC. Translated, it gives CASSSPGRQETQYF.

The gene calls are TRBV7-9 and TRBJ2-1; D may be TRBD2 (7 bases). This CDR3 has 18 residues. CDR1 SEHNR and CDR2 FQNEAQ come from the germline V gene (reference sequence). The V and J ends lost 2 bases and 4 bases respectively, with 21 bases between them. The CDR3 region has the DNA TGTGCCAGCAGCTTATGGTTGGGCGGGAGAGGGGGATACAATGAGCAGTTCTTC. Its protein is CASSLWLGGRGGYNEQFF.

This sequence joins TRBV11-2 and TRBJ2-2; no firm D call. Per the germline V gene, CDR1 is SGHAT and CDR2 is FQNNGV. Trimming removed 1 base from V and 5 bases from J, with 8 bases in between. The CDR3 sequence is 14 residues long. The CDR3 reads CASSLGPITGELFF. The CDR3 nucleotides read TGTGCCAGCAGCTTAGGGCCTATTACCGGGGAGCTGTTTTTT.

CDR3 coding DNA: TGTGCCAGTAACTGGGCGGGAGGGCCCAAAGAGACCCAGTACTTC. Translated, it gives CASNWAGGPKETQYF. The V call is TRBV19, the J call TRBJ2-5; 9 bases fit TRBD2. CDR3 size: 15 residues. J was trimmed by 3 bases and V by 7 bases; bases with no gene match: 9. Germline values: CDR1 LNHDA, CDR2 SQIVND (reference sequence).

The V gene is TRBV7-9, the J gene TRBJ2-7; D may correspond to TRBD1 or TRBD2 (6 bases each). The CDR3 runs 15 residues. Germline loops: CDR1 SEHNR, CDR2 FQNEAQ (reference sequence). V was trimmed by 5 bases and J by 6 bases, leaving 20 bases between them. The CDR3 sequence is CASSPEGPRGVEQYV. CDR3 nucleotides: TGTGCCAGCAGCCCAGAGGGACCTAGGGGGGTCGAGCAGTACGTC.

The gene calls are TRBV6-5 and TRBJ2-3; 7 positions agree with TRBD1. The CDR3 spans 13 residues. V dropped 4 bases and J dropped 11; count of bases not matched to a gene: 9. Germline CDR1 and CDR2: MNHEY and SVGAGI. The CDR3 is CASSFGRGSEQYF. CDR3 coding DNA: TGTGCCAGCAGTTTCGGCAGGGGGAGTGAGCAGTATTTT.

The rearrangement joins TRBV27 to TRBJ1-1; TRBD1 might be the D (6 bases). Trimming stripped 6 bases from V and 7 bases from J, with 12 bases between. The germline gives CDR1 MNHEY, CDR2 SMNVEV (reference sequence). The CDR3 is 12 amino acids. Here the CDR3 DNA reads TGTGCCAGCAGCTCCGGGACATTTGAAGCTTTCTTT. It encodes CASSSGTFEAFF.

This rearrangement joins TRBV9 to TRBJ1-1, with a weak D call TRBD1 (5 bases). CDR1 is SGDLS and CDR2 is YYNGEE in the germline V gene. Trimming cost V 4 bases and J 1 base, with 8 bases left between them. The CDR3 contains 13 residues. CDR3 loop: CASSRDRNTEAFF. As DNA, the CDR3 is TGTGCCAGCAGCCGCGACAGGAACACTGAAGCTTTCTTT.

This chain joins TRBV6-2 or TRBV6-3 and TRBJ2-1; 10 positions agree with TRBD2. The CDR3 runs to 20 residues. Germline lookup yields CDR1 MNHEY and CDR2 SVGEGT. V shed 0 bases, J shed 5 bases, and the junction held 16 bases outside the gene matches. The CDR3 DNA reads TGTGCCAGCAGTTACTCGATTTTACGGACAACTAGCGGGGCTGACAATGAGCAGTTCTTC. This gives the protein CASSYSILRTTSGADNEQFF.

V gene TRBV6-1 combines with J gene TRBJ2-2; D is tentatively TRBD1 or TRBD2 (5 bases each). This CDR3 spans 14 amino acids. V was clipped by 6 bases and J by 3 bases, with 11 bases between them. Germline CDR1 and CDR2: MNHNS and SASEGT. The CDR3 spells CASSRDQYTGELFF. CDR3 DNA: TGTGCCAGCAGCCGGGACCAGTACACCGGGGAGCTGTTTTTT.

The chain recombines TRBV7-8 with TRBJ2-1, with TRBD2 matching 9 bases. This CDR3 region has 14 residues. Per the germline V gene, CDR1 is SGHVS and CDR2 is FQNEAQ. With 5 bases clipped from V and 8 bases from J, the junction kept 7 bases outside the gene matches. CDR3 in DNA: TGTGCCAGCAGCCTTAGCGGGAGTGCGGATGAGCAGTTCTTC. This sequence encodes CASSLSGSADEQFF. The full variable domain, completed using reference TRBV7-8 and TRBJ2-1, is GAGVSQSPRYKVAKRGQDVALRCDPISGHVSLFWYQQALGQGPEFLTYFQNEAQLDKSGLPSDRFFAERPEGSVSTLKIQRTQQEDSAVYLCASSLSGSADEQFFGPGTRLTVL.

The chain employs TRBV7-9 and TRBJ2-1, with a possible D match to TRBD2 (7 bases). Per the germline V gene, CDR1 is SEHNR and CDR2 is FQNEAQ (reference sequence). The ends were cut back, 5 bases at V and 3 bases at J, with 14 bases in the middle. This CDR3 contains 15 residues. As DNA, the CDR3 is TGTGCCAGCAGCGGCGCGGGGGCCTACTACAATGAGCAGTTCTTC. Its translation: CASSGAGAYYNEQFF. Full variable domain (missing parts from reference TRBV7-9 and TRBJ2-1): DTGVSQNPRHKITKRGQNVTFRCDPISEHNRLYWYRQTLGQGPEFLTYFQNEAQLEKSRLLSDRFSAERPKGSFSTLEIQRTEQGDSAMYLCASSGAGAYYNEQFFGPGTRLTVL.

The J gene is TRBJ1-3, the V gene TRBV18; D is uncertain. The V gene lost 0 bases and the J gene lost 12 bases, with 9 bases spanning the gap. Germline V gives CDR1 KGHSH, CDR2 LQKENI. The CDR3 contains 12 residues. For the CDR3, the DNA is TGTGCCAGCTCACCACCCAGAGGAAACATATATTTT. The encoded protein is CASSPPRGNIYF.

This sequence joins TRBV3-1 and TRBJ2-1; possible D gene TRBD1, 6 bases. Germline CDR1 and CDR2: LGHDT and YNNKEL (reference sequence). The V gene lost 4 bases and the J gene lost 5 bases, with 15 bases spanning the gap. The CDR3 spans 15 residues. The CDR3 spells CASSLTGTPHNEQFF. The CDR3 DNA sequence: TGTGCCAGCAGCCTTACAGGGACCCCCCACAATGAGCAGTTCTTC.

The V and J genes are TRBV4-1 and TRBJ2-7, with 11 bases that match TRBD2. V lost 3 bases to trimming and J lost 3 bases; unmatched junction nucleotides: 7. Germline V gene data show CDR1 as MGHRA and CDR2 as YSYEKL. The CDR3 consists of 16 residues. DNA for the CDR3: TGCGCCAGCAGCCATTTAGCGGGGGGGCAGGTCTACGAGCAGTACTTC. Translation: CASSHLAGGQVYEQYF.

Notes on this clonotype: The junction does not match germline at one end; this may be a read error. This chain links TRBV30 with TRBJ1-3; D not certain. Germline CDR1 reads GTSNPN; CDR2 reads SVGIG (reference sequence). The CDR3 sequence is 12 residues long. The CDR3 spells CAWSDSENTIYF. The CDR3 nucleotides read TGTGCCTGGAGTGACTCTGAAAACACCATATATTTT. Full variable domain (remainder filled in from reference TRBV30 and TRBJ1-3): SQTIHQWPATLVQPVGSPLSLECTVEGTSNPNLYWYRQAAGRGLQLLFYSVGIGQISSEVPQNLSASRPQDRQFILSSKKLLLSDSGFYLCAWSDSENTIYFGEGSWLTVV.

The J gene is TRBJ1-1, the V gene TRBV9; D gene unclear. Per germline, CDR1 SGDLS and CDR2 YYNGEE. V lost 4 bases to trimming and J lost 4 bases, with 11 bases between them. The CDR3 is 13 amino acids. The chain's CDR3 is CASSSGIGTEAFF. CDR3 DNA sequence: TGTGCCAGCAGCTCAGGTATTGGCACTGAAGCTTTCTTT.

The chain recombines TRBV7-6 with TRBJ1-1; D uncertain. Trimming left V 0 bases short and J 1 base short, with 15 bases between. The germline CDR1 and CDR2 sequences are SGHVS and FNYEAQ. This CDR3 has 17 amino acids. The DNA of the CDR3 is TGTGCCAGCAGCTTAGCGCTGGGAGATTTACCGAACACTGAAGCTTTCTTT. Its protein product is CASSLALGDLPNTEAFF.

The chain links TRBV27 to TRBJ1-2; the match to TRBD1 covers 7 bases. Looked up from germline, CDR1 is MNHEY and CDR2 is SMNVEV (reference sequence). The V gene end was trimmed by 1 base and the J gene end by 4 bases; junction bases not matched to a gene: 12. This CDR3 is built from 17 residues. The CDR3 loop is CASSLYLARGAVYGYTF. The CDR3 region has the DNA TGTGCCAGCAGTTTATACCTGGCCAGGGGGGCAGTCTATGGCTACACCTTC.

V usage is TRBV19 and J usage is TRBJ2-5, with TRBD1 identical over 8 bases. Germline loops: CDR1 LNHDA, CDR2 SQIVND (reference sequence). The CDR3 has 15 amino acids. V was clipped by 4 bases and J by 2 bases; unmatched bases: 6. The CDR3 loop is CASSTYWTGQETQYF. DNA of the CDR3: TGTGCCAGTAGTACCTACTGGACAGGGCAAGAGACCCAGTACTTC.

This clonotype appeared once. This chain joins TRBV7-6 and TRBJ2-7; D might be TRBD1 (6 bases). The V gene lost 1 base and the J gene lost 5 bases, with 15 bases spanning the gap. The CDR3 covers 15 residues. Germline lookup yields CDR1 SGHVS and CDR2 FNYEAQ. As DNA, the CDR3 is TGTGCCAGCAGCTTAGAAGGGGGTTGGTCCGACGAGCAGTACTTC. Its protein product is CASSLEGGWSDEQYF.

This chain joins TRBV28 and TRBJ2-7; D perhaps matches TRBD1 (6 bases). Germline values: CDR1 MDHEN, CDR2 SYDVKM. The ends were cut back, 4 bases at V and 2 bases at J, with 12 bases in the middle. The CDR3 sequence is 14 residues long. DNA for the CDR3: TGTGCCAGCAGTTCCCAGACAGGTACCTACGAGCAGTACTTC. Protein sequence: CASSSQTGTYEQYF. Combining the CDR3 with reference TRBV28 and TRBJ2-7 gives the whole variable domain DVKVTQSSRYLVKRTGEKVFLECVQDMDHENMFWYRQDPGLGLRLIYFSYDVKMKEKGDIPEGYSVSREKKERFSLILESASTNQTSMYLCASSSQTGTYEQYFGPGTRLTVT.

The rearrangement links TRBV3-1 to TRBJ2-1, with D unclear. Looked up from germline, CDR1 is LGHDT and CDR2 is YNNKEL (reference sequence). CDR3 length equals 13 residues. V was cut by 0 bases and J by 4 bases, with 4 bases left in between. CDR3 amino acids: CASSQESYNEQFF. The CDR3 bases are TGTGCCAGCAGCCAAGAGTCTTACAATGAGCAGTTCTTC.

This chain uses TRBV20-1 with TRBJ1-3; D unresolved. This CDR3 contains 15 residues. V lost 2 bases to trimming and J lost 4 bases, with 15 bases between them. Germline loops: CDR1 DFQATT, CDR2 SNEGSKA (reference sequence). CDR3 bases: TGCAGTGCTAGATTGGGCCGTGGTCGGGGAAACACCATATATTTT. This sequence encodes CSARLGRGRGNTIYF.

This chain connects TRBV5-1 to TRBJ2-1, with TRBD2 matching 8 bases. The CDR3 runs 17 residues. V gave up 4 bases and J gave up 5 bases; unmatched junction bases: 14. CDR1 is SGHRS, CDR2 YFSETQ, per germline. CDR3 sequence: CASSPEAGGPHDNEQFF. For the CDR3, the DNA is TGCGCCAGCAGCCCGGAGGCGGGAGGTCCGCACGACAATGAGCAGTTCTTC.

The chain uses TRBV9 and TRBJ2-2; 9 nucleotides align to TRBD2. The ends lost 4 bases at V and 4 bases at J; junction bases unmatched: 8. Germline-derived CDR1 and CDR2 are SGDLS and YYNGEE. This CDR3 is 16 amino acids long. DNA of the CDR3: TGTGCCAGCAGCCCCCGGACTAGCGAATCCACCGGGGAGCTGTTTTTT. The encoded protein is CASSPRTSESTGELFF.

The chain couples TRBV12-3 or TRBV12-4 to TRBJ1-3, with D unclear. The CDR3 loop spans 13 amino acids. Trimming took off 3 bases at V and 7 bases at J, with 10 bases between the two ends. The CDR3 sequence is CASSFRHRNTIYF. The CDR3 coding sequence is TGTGCCAGCAGTTTCCGGCATCGGAACACCATATATTTT.